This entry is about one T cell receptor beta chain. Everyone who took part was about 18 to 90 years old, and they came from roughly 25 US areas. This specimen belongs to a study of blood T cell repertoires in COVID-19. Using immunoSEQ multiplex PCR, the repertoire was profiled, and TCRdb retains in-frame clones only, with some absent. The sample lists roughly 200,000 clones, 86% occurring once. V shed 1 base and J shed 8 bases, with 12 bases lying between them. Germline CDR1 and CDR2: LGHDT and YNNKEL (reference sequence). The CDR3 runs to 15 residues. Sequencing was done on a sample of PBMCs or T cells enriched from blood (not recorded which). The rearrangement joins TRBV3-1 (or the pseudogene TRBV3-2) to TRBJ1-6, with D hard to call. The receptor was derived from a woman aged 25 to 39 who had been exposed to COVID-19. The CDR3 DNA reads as TGTGCCAGCAGCCAAGGAACAGCAGCGGATTCACCCCTCCACTTT. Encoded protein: CASSQGTAADSPLHF.